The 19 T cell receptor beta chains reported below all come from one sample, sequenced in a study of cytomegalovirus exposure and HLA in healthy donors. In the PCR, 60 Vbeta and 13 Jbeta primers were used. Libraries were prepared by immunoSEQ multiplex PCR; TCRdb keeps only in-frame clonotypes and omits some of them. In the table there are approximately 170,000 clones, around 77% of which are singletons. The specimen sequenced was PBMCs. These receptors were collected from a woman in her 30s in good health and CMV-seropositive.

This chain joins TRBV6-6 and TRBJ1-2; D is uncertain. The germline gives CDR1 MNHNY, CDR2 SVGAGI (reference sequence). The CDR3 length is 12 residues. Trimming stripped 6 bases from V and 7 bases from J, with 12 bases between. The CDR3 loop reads CASREGRGGYTF. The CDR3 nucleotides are TGTGCCAGCAGAGAGGGTCGAGGTGGCTACACCTTC.

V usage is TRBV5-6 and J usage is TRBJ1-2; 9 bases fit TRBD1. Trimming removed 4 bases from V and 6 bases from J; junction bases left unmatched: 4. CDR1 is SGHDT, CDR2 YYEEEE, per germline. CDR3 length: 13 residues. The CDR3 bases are TGTGCCAGCAGCCTTGACAGGGGGGATGGCTACACCTTC. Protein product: CASSLDRGDGYTF.

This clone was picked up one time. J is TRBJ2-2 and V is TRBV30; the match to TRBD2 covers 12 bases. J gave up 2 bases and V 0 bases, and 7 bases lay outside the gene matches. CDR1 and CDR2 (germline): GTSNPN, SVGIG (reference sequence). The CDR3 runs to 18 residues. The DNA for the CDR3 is TGTGCCTGGAGTGTAGGGCTAGCGGGGGGGAAAAACACCGGGGAGCTGTTTTTT. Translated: CAWSVGLAGGKNTGELFF.

The CDR3 is CAWSAGTSGYEQYF. CDR3 coding DNA: TGTGCCTGGAGCGCCGGGACTAGCGGCTACGAGCAGTACTTC. This chain joins TRBV30 and TRBJ2-7; 11 bases align to TRBD2. After removal of 3 bases from V and 3 bases from J, the junction contained 4 bases not matched to a gene. Germline values: CDR1 GTSNPN, CDR2 SVGIG (reference sequence). The CDR3 contains 14 residues. Full variable domain (missing parts from reference TRBV30 and TRBJ2-7): SQTIHQWPATLVQPVGSPLSLECTVEGTSNPNLYWYRQAAGRGLQLLFYSVGIGQISSEVPQNLSASRPQDRQFILSSKKLLLSDSGFYLCAWSAGTSGYEQYFGPGTRLTVT.

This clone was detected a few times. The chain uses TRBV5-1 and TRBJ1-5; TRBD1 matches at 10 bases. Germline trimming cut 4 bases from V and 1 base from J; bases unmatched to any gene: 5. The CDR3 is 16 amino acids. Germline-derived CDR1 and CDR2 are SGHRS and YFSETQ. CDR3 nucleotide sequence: TGCGCCAGCAGCCCTGGACAGGGGGGAAGCAATCAGCCCCAGCATTTT. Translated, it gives CASSPGQGGSNQPQHF.

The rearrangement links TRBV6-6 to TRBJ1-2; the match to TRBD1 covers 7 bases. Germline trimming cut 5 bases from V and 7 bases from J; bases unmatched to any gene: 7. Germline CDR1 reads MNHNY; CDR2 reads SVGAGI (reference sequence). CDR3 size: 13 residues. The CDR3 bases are TGTGCCAGCAGTAACGGGGACAGCTCTGGCTACACCTTC. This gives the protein CASSNGDSSGYTF.

Here the CDR3 reads CASSSGRGGSEEQFF. For the CDR3, the DNA is TGTGCCAGCAGCTCGGGCCGGGGGGGATCGGAGGAGCAGTTCTTC. V is TRBV7-6 and J is TRBJ2-1; 8 bases align to TRBD2. This CDR3 spans 15 amino acids. Germline loops: CDR1 SGHVS, CDR2 FNYEAQ. V was pared by 4 bases and J by 10 bases, with 12 bases of the junction left unmatched.

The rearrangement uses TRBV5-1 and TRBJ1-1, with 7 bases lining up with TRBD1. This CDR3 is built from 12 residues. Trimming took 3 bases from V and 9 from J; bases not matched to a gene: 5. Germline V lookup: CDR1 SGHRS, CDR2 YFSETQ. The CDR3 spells CASSSLQGKAFF. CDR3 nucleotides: TGCGCCAGCAGCTCTCTACAGGGGAAAGCTTTCTTT.

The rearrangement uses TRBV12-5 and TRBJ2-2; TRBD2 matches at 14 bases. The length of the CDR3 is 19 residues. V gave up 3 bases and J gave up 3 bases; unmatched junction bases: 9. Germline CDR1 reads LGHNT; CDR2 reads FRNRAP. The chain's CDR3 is CASGFESGLAGVDTGELFF. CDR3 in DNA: TGTGCTAGTGGTTTCGAATCGGGACTAGCGGGAGTAGACACCGGGGAGCTGTTTTTT.

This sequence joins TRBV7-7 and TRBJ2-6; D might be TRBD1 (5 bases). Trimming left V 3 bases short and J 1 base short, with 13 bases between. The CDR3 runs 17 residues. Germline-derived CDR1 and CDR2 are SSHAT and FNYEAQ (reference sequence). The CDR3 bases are TGTGCCAGCAGCTTCTCGCCTCCAGGGTCTGGGGCCAACGTCCTGACTTTC. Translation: CASSFSPPGSGANVLTF.

The CDR3 sequence is CASSADRGEKLFF. For the CDR3, the DNA is TGTGCCAGCAGTGCGGACAGGGGTGAAAAACTGTTTTTT. This chain joins TRBV6-1 and TRBJ1-4; TRBD1 aligns across 9 bases. The CDR3 contains 13 residues. Germline V gene sequence: CDR1 MNHNS, CDR2 SASEGT. With 4 bases clipped from V and 7 bases from J, the junction kept 1 base outside the gene matches.

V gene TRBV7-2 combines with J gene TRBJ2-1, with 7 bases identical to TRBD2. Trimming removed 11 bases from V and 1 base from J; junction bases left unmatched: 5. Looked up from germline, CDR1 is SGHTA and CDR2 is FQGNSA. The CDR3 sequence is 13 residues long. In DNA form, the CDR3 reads TGTGCCTCTCTAGCGGTTTCCTACAATGAGCAGTTCTTC. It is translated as CASLAVSYNEQFF.

The CDR3 here is CASSLGLSSYEQYF. CDR3 bases: TGTGCCAGCAGCTTAGGATTGAGCTCCTACGAGCAGTACTTC. The V call is TRBV7-9, the J call TRBJ2-7, with D uncertain. The CDR3 length is 14 residues. Germline V lookup: CDR1 SEHNR, CDR2 FQNEAQ (reference sequence). V lost 1 base and J lost 0, with 7 bases in between.

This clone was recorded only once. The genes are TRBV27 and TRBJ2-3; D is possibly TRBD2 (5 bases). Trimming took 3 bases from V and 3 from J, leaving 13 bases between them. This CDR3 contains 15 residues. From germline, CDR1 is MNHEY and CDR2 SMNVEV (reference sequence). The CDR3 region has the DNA TGTGCCAGCAGTTTCGGTCGGGGAAGGACAGATACGCAGTATTTT. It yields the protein CASSFGRGRTDTQYF.

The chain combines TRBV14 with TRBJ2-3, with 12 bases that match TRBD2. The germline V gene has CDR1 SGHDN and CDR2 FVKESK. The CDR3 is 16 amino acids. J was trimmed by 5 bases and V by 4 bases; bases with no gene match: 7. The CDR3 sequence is CASSLLAGGPVDTQYF. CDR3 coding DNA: TGTGCCAGCAGCCTCCTAGCGGGAGGGCCGGTAGATACGCAGTATTTT.

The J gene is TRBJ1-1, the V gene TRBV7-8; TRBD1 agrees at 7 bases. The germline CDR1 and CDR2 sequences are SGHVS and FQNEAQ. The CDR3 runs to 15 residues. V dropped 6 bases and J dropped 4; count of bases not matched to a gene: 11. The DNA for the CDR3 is TGTGCCAGCAGTCGTGCAGGGGGGCTGGGCACTGAAGCTTTCTTT. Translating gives CASSRAGGLGTEAFF.

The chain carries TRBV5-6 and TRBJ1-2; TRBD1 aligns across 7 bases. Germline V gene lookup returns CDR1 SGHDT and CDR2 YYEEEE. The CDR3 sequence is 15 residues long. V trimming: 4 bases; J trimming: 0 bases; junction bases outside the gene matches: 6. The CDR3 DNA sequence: TGTGCCAGCAGCGAGACAGGGACCACTAACTATGGCTACACCTTC. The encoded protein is CASSETGTTNYGYTF.

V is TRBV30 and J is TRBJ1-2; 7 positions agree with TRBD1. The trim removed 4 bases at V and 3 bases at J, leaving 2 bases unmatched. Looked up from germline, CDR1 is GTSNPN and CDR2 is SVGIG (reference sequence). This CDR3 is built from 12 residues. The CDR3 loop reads CAWIRGDYGYTF. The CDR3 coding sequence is TGTGCCTGGATCAGGGGGGACTATGGCTACACCTTC. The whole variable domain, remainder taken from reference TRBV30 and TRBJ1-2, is SQTIHQWPATLVQPVGSPLSLECTVEGTSNPNLYWYRQAAGRGLQLLFYSVGIGQISSEVPQNLSASRPQDRQFILSSKKLLLSDSGFYLCAWIRGDYGYTFGSGTRLTVV.

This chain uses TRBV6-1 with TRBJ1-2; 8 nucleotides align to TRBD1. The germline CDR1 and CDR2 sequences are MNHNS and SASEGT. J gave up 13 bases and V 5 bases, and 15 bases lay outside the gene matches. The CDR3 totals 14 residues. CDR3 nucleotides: TGTGCCAGCAGTCCTCCCTTATCCGGGACAGGAGGCACCTTC. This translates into CASSPPLSGTGGTF.